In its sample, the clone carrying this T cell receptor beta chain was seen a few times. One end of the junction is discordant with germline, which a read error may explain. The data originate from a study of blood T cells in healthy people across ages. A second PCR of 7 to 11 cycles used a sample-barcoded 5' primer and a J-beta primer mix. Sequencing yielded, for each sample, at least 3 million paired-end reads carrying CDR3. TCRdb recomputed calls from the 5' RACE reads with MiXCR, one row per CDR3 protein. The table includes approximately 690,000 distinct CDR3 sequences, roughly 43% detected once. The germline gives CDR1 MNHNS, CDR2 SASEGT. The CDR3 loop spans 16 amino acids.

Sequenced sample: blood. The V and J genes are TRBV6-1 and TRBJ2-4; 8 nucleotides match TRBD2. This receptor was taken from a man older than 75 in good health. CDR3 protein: CASREALAVAKNIQYF. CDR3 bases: TGTGCCAGCAGAGAAGCACTAGCGGTAGCCAAAAACATTCAGTACTTC.